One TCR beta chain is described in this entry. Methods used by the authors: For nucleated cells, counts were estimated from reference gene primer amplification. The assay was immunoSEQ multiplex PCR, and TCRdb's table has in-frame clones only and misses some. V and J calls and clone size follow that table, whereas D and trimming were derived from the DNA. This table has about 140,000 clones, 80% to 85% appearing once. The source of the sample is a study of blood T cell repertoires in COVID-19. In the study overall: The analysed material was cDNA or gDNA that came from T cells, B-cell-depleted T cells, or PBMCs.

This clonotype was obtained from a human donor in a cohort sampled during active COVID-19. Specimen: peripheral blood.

CDR3 bases: TGTGCCAGCAGTGAAACAGGGGCCAATCAGCCCCAGCATTTT. This sequence encodes CASSETGANQPQHF. V is TRBV6-1 and J is TRBJ1-5; 7 positions agree with TRBD1. This CDR3 is 14 amino acids long. J lost 3 bases, V lost 2 bases, and 1 base had no gene match. Germline V lookup: CDR1 MNHNS, CDR2 SASEGT.